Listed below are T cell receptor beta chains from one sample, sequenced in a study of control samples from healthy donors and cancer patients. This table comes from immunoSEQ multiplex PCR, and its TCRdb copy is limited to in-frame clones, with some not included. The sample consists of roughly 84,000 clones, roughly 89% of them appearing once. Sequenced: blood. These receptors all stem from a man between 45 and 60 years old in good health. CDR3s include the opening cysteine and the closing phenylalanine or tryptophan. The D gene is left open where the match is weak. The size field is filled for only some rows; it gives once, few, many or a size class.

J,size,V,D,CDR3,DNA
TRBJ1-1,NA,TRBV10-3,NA,CAIRSVGRENTEAFF,TGTGCCATCAGGAGCGTTGGGCGCGAGAACACTGAAGCTTTCTTT
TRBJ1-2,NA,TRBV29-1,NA,CSVTSTRSYGYTF,TGCAGCGTTACCTCTACCCGGAGCTATGGCTACACCTTC
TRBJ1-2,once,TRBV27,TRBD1,CASSSQGAYGYTF,TGTGCCAGCAGTTCGCAGGGGGCGTATGGCTACACCTTC
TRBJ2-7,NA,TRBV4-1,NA,CASSQGQGRQALYEQYF,TGCGCCAGCAGCCAAGGTCAAGGGAGGCAGGCCCTCTACGAGCAGTACTTC
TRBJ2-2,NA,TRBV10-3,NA,CAISVRVRELFF,TGTGCCATCAGTGTTAGGGTAAGGGAGCTGTTTTTT
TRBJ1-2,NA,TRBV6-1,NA,CASSESGTADGYTF,TGTGCCAGCAGTGAATCCGGGACCGCGGATGGCTACACCTTC
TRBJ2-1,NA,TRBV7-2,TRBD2,CASSLTAAGGYNEQFF,TGTGCCAGCAGCTTAACAGCAGCGGGGGGATACAATGAGCAGTTCTTC
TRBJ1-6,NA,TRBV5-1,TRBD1,CASSLQGKTYNSPLHF,TGCGCCAGCAGCTTACAGGGGAAGACCTATAATTCACCCCTCCACTTT
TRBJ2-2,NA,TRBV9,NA,CASSVVAGELFF,TGTGCCAGCAGCGTAGTGGCCGGGGAGCTGTTTTTT
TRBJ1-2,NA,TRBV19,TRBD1,CASTPRQGANYGYTF,TGTGCCAGTACCCCGCGACAGGGGGCAAACTATGGCTACACCTTC
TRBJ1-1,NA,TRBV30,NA,CAWSVGQLNTEAFF,TGTGCCTGGAGTGTTGGGCAGCTGAACACTGAAGCTTTCTTT
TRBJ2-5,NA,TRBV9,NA,CASSVGGETQYF,TGTGCCAGCAGCGTAGGGGGAGAGACCCAGTACTTC
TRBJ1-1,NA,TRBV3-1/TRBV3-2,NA,CASSQTTAAAFF,TGTGCCAGCAGCCAGACGACAGCGGCAGCTTTCTTT
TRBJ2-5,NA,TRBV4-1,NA,CASSQVRFQTQYF,TGCGCCAGCAGCCAAGTGCGATTCCAGACCCAGTACTTC
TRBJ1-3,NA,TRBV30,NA,CAWSLSGFSGNTIYF,TGTGCCTGGAGTTTAAGCGGATTCTCTGGAAACACCATATATTTT
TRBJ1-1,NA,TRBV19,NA,CASSGLPRREAFF,TGTGCCAGTAGTGGGCTTCCAAGGAGGGAAGCTTTCTTT
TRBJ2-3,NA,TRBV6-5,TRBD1,CASSYETGDTQYF,TGTGCCAGCAGTTACGAGACAGGGGATACGCAGTATTTT
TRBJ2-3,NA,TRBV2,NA,CAGTGTWTDTQYF,TGTGCCGGTACAGGGACGTGGACAGATACGCAGTATTTT
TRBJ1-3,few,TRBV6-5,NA,CASATKVLGGNTIYF,TGTGCCAGCGCTACCAAAGTCCTGGGTGGAAACACCATATATTTT
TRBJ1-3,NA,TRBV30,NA,CAWSVGPLGNTIYF,TGTGCCTGGAGTGTGGGACCCCTCGGAAACACCATATATTTT
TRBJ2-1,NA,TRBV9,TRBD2,CASSVRLAGGSYNEQFF,TGTGCCAGCAGCGTAAGGCTAGCGGGGGGTTCCTACAATGAGCAGTTCTTC
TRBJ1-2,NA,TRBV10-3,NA,CAISESHRDGYTF,TGTGCCATCAGTGAGTCGCACAGGGATGGCTACACCTTC
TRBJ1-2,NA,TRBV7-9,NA,CASGQPPNYGYTF,TGTGCCAGCGGGCAGCCCCCTAACTATGGCTACACCTTC
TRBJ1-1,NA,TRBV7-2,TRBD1,CASSFRRTGAFF,TGTGCCAGCAGCTTTCGCCGGACAGGAGCTTTCTTT
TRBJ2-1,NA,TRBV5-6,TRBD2,CASSQGLVAYNEQFF,TGTGCCAGCAGCCAGGGACTAGTAGCCTACAATGAGCAGTTCTTC
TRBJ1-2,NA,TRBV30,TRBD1,CAWRQGLSGYTF,TGTGCCTGGAGACAGGGGCTCAGCGGCTACACCTTC
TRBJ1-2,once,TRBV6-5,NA,CASSPGHAANYGHTF,TGTGCCAGCAGTCCCGGGCACGCGGCTAACTATGGCCACACCTTC
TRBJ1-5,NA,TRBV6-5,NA,CASNDNGQPQHF,TGTGCCAGCAACGACAACGGGCAGCCCCAGCATTTT